The source of this T cell receptor (beta chain) is a study of T-cell memory formation after mild COVID-19. This CDR3 has 14 amino acids. In germline, CDR1 is SGHVS, CDR2 FQNEAQ. Germline trimming cut 5 bases from V and 5 bases from J; bases unmatched to any gene: 8. A single record per CDR3 protein comes from TCRdb applying MiXCR to the 5' RACE reads. The table shows 300,000 to 400,000 distinct CDR3 sequences, with around 30% occurring only once. The chain links TRBV7-8 to TRBJ1-1; TRBD1 aligns across 7 bases. This receptor was identified in an adult woman who had mild COVID-19 (a few samples of this study predate the infection). Cell type and time point are not known. Sample: PBMCs or a T cell subset sorted from them (not recorded which). CDR3 in amino acids: CASSADRVWTEAFF. The CDR3 DNA follows: TGTGCCAGCAGCGCCGACAGGGTTTGGACTGAAGCTTTCTTT.